These 26 T cell receptor beta chains came from one sample sequenced in a study of response to subunit inactivated influenza vaccine. TCRdb passed the RT-PCR reads through MiXCR, listing each CDR3 protein once. The sample holds about 540,000 distinct CDR3 sequences, approximately 22% seen once. In addition, the sample was reused for a study of T cells expressing NK-cell markers. That source notes: Libraries used 5'RACE template switching adding universal primer site and UMIs.

Sequencing used CD4+ T cells sorted from PBMCs, obtained about 12 days after vaccination. These receptors all stem from a man between 45 and 60 years old who received an inactivated influenza vaccine.

V gene TRBV12-3 or TRBV12-4 combines with J gene TRBJ2-2; D call uncertain. V shed 2 bases and J shed 4 bases, with 8 bases lying between them. This CDR3 region has 14 residues. The CDR3 reads CASSLRSSTGELFF. CDR3 bases: TGTGCCAGCAGTTTACGTTCCAGCACCGGGGAGCTGTTTTTT.

The rearrangement uses TRBV6-1 and TRBJ2-2; a weak D match, TRBD2 (5 bases). The CDR3 has 15 amino acids. Germline-derived CDR1 and CDR2 are MNHNS and SASEGT. Trimming shortened V by 7 bases and J by 3 bases, and 15 bases separated the two germline ends. Here the CDR3 reads CASTSAAVYTGELFF. The CDR3, as DNA: TGTGCCAGCACATCTGCAGCGGTCTACACCGGGGAGCTGTTTTTT.

The chain joins TRBV7-2 to TRBJ2-2; 8 bases agree with TRBD1. V was clipped by 4 bases and J by 5 bases; unmatched bases: 3. CDR1 and CDR2 from the germline V gene are SGHTA and FQGNSA. The CDR3 has 14 amino acids. In DNA, the CDR3 is TGTGCCAGCAGCTACGGACAGGGAACCGGGGAGCTGTTTTTT. Translation gives CASSYGQGTGELFF.

In its sample, this clonotype was seen a few times. CDR3 region: CASSPATPYGYTF. The CDR3 nucleotides read TGTGCCAGCAGTCCCGCGACACCATATGGCTACACCTTC. V and J are TRBV6-6 and TRBJ1-2; D is unresolved. Germline CDR1 and CDR2: MNHNY and SVGAGI (reference sequence). Trimming pared 5 bases from V and 5 bases from J, leaving 12 bases between. The CDR3 has 13 amino acids.

This clonotype was observed a few times. The J gene is TRBJ2-1, the V gene TRBV7-2, with D possibly being TRBD1 (5 bases). Per the germline V gene, CDR1 is SGHTA and CDR2 is FQGNSA. The V end lost 8 bases, the J end lost 1 base, and 12 bases lay between the germline ends. The CDR3 runs to 14 residues. CDR3 bases: TGTGCCAGCGTACAGGACATTTCCTACAATGAGCAGTTCTTC. Translated, it gives CASVQDISYNEQFF. Variable domain in full (rest from reference TRBV7-2 and TRBJ2-1): GAGVSQSPSNKVTEKGKDVELRCDPISGHTALYWYRQSLGQGLEFLIYFQGNSAPDKSGLPSDRFSAERTGGSVSTLTIQRTQQEDSAVYLCASVQDISYNEQFFGPGTRLTVL.

This clonotype was observed a handful of times. V is TRBV10-3 and J is TRBJ2-4, with a possible D match to TRBD2 (5 bases). The CDR3 runs to 16 residues. With 2 bases removed from V and 8 bases from J, the gap between germline ends came to 19 bases. Germline V gives CDR1 ENHRY, CDR2 SYGVKD. The CDR3 DNA follows: TGTGCCATCAGTGAGAGTGGGCAGGAGGCCGGGGACATTCAGTACTTC. Its translation is CAISESGQEAGDIQYF.

This clonotype was counted between two and nine times. The chain is built from TRBV2 and TRBJ1-1; TRBD1 aligns across 7 bases. This CDR3 has 14 residues. V was clipped by 4 bases and J by 5 bases; unmatched bases: 7. Germline V gene sequence: CDR1 SNHLY, CDR2 FYNNEI. This CDR3 reads CASSVEGAQTEAFF. In DNA form, the CDR3 reads TGTGCCAGCAGTGTTGAGGGGGCGCAAACTGAAGCTTTCTTT.

This clonotype was found a few times. The chain recombines TRBV4-3 with TRBJ2-3; D not resolved. The CDR3 contains 15 residues. Germline V gives CDR1 LGHNA, CDR2 YSLEER. V shed 4 bases and J shed 1 base, with 12 bases lying between them. The chain's CDR3 is CASSPKIDRTDTQYF. Written as DNA, the CDR3 is TGCGCCAGCAGCCCCAAGATCGACCGCACAGATACGCAGTATTTT.

The chain has TRBV4-1 and TRBJ1-4, with D maybe TRBD1 (5 bases). Germline CDR1 MGHRA, CDR2 YSYEKL. V was cut by 4 bases and J by 8 bases, with 20 bases left in between. This CDR3 comprises 16 residues. CDR3 loop: CASSLVGTGLWEKLFF. In nucleotides, the CDR3 is TGCGCCAGCAGCCTCGTTGGGACTGGCCTTTGGGAAAAACTGTTTTTT.

This rearrangement joins TRBV18 to TRBJ2-1; TRBD2 matches 8 bases. The CDR3 sequence is 16 residues long. Unmatched junction bases numbered 5, after V lost 3 bases and J lost 1 base. Germline V lookup: CDR1 KGHSH, CDR2 LQKENI. This chain's CDR3 is CASSPSGGRSYNEQFF. CDR3 bases: TGTGCCAGCTCACCCAGCGGGGGCAGGTCCTACAATGAGCAGTTCTTC.

The sample holds a few counts of this clonotype. The V gene is TRBV12-3 or TRBV12-4, the J gene TRBJ1-4; TRBD1 matches at 8 bases. Trimming at V came to 5 bases and at J to 3 bases, leaving 5 bases not matched to a gene. This CDR3 spans 15 amino acids. CDR3 residues: CASSRRTGSNEKLFF. Written as DNA, the CDR3 is TGTGCCAGCAGTCGTAGGACAGGGTCTAATGAAAAACTGTTTTTT.

J is TRBJ2-5 and V is TRBV29-1; D is undetermined. V shed 5 bases and J shed 2 bases, with 9 bases lying between them. Per the germline V gene, CDR1 is SQVTM and CDR2 is ANQGSEA. CDR3 length: 12 residues. For the CDR3, the DNA is TGCAGCGTTCTTTTGCCGCAAGAGACCCAGTACTTC. Its protein product is CSVLLPQETQYF.

The V and J genes are TRBV5-1 and TRBJ2-1; 8 nucleotides line up with TRBD1. The germline V gene encodes CDR1 SGHRS and CDR2 YFSETQ. This CDR3 contains 15 residues. Unmatched junction bases numbered 5, after V lost 0 bases and J lost 6 bases. CDR3: CASSLEDRVVNEQFF. As DNA, the CDR3 is TGCGCCAGCAGCTTGGAGGACAGGGTGGTCAATGAGCAGTTCTTC.

This clonotype was recorded a few times. V usage is TRBV6-2 or TRBV6-3 and J usage is TRBJ1-1; TRBD1 aligns across 7 bases. J lost 5 bases, V lost 4 bases, and 16 bases had no gene match. Germline V lookup: CDR1 MNHEY, CDR2 SVGEGT. The CDR3 runs 17 residues. The CDR3 sequence: CASSSPKFRGRRTEAFF. DNA of the CDR3: TGTGCCAGCAGTTCCCCCAAATTTAGGGGGCGCCGGACTGAAGCTTTCTTT.

The chain recombines TRBV30 with TRBJ1-1; D possibly corresponds to TRBD1 (5 bases). The CDR3 length is 13 residues. V was pared by 0 bases and J by 5 bases, with 10 bases between. Germline CDR1 and CDR2: GTSNPN and SVGIG (reference sequence). CDR3 residues: CAWSVLGGTEAFF. The CDR3 DNA sequence: TGTGCCTGGAGTGTACTGGGGGGAACTGAAGCTTTCTTT.

A few counts support this clonotype. The gene calls are TRBV20-1 and TRBJ1-1; D not certain. CDR1 and CDR2 from the germline V gene are DFQATT and SNEGSKA (reference sequence). V lost 6 bases, J lost 5 bases, and 16 bases lay in between. This CDR3 has 13 residues. The CDR3 region has the DNA TGCAGTGCGAGGACCGGGATTAGAACTGAAGCTTTCTTT. Translation gives CSARTGIRTEAFF.

This clonotype was recorded a few times. The V and J genes are TRBV7-9 and TRBJ2-3, with 7 bases matching TRBD2. Germline trimming cut 5 bases from V and 2 bases from J; bases unmatched to any gene: 10. CDR3 length: 16 amino acids. Germline CDR1 SEHNR, CDR2 FQNEAQ (reference sequence). CDR3 in amino acids: CASSRGRDYHTDTQYF. The CDR3 bases are TGTGCCAGCAGCCGAGGCCGGGACTACCACACAGATACGCAGTATTTT.

This clonotype has just a few counts. This chain connects TRBV6-1 to TRBJ1-5, with 7 bases that match TRBD1. CDR1 is MNHNS, CDR2 SASEGT, per germline. The CDR3 sequence is 16 residues long. V gave up 4 bases and J gave up 4 bases; unmatched junction bases: 10. The CDR3 DNA follows: TGTGCCAGCAGTGCACCGACAGGGTTCGTAAATCAGCCCCAGCATTTT. This sequence encodes CASSAPTGFVNQPQHF.

The chain has TRBV6-1 and TRBJ2-2; D is possibly TRBD1 (6 bases). CDR1 and CDR2 (germline): MNHNS, SASEGT. The length of the CDR3 is 13 residues. V lost 5 bases to trimming and J lost 5 bases, with 9 bases between them. The CDR3 nucleotides are TGTGCCAGCAGTCGACAGGTTACCGGGGAGCTGTTTTTT. This gives the protein CASSRQVTGELFF.

V is TRBV12-3 or TRBV12-4 and J is TRBJ2-1; 7 bases match TRBD1. The CDR3 totals 11 residues. The CDR3 spells CSAGGYNEQFF. CDR3 nucleotide sequence: TGTAGCGCAGGGGGCTACAATGAGCAGTTCTTC.

The V call is TRBV20-1, the J call TRBJ2-1; D is unresolved. Germline V gene data show CDR1 as DFQATT and CDR2 as SNEGSKA (reference sequence). Deletions cut 4 bases from V and 0 bases from J, with 10 bases between. The CDR3 totals 14 residues. The CDR3 loop is CSAMKWSSYNEQFF. The CDR3 DNA sequence: TGCAGTGCTATGAAGTGGAGCTCCTACAATGAGCAGTTCTTC.

The chain uses TRBV7-8 and TRBJ2-7; possibly TRBD2 for D (6 bases). The V and J ends lost 1 base and 4 bases respectively, with 14 bases between them. Germline loops: CDR1 SGHVS, CDR2 FQNEAQ. The CDR3 spans 15 residues. The CDR3 sequence is CASSLVGGDTYEQYF. The CDR3 coding sequence is TGTGCCAGCAGCTTAGTGGGGGGAGATACTTACGAGCAGTACTTC.

V is TRBV5-1 and J is TRBJ2-7; 9 nucleotides align to TRBD1. The ends lost 7 bases at V and 4 bases at J; junction bases unmatched: 9. Per germline, CDR1 SGHRS and CDR2 YFSETQ. The CDR3 covers 14 residues. The CDR3 loop reads CASAKQGASYEQYF. The CDR3 nucleotides read TGCGCCAGCGCGAAACAGGGGGCATCGTACGAGCAGTACTTC.

This clonotype was observed a handful of times. V and J are TRBV7-8 and TRBJ1-5, with 8 bases that match TRBD1. CDR1 and CDR2 (germline): SGHVS, FQNEAQ. The V and J ends lost 1 base and 0 bases, in that order; junction bases with no gene match: 5. This CDR3 region has 17 residues. The chain's CDR3 is CASSLVQGGNSNQPQHF. The CDR3 region has the DNA TGTGCCAGCAGCTTAGTACAGGGGGGGAATAGCAATCAGCCCCAGCATTTT.

This clonotype has more than one count but fewer than ten. The chain recombines TRBV5-4 with TRBJ2-5; possible D gene TRBD1, 6 bases. The V end lost 0 bases, the J end lost 5 bases, and 14 bases lay between the germline ends. The CDR3 consists of 15 residues. CDR1 is SGHNT and CDR2 is YYREEE in the germline V gene (reference sequence). CDR3 in DNA: TGTGCCAGCAGCTTGGGTCTGGGACAACCCGAGACCCAGTACTTC. It is translated as CASSLGLGQPETQYF.

The sample holds a few counts of this clonotype. The V call is TRBV7-6, the J call TRBJ2-2; 8 positions match TRBD2. Germline V gene lookup returns CDR1 SGHVS and CDR2 FNYEAQ. The CDR3 contains 19 residues. Trimming removed 1 base from V and 4 bases from J; junction bases left unmatched: 14. In DNA form, the CDR3 reads TGTGCCAGCAGCTTAGGAGTTTGGGGACTAGGCCCTAGCACCGGGGAGCTGTTTTTT. Its protein product is CASSLGVWGLGPSTGELFF.